Presented here are 6 T cell receptor beta chains from one specimen sequenced in a study of identical twins. MiXCR was run by TCRdb on the 5' RACE reads, yielding one entry per CDR3 protein. This sample has 1.5 million or so distinct CDR3 sequences, with roughly a third found just once. The sequenced sample was cord blood. These receptors were taken from a newborn girl in good health.

This clonotype was detected only a few times. CDR3: CASSLDHRGEAFF. The CDR3 region has the DNA TGTGCCAGCAGCTTAGATCACCGGGGTGAAGCTTTCTTT. The rearrangement joins TRBV11-2 to TRBJ1-1; D gene uncertain. The ends were cut back, 0 bases at V and 7 bases at J, with 9 bases in the middle. Germline V gene sequence: CDR1 SGHAT, CDR2 FQNNGV. The CDR3 sequence is 13 residues long. Full variable domain (missing parts from reference TRBV11-2 and TRBJ1-1): EAGVAQSPRYKIIEKRQSVAFWCNPISGHATLYWYQQILGQGPKLLIQFQNNGVVDDSQLPKDRFSAERLKGVDSTLKIQPAKLEDSAVYLCASSLDHRGEAFFGQGTRLTVV.

This clonotype was counted at least ten times. The CDR3 loop reads CAISQGLEEQYF. CDR3 sequence (DNA): TGTGCCATCAGCCAGGGGCTTGAAGAGCAGTACTTC. This chain connects TRBV10-3 to TRBJ2-7, with TRBD1 as a possible D gene (6 bases). Germline V CDR1 and CDR2: ENHRY, SYGVKD. V lost 6 bases to trimming and J lost 7 bases, with 13 bases between them. The CDR3 consists of 12 residues.

In its sample, this clonotype was seen a few times. The CDR3 sequence is CASSPIRTGGYEQYF. The DNA for the CDR3 is TGTGCCAGCTCACCGATTCGGACAGGGGGGTACGAGCAGTACTTC. The V gene is TRBV18, the J gene TRBJ2-7; 10 bases are shared with TRBD1. Germline CDR1 KGHSH, CDR2 LQKENI. V was clipped by 3 bases and J by 4 bases; unmatched bases: 6. The CDR3 length is 15 residues.

The gene calls are TRBV20-1 and TRBJ1-4, with D hard to call. Trimming removed 1 base from V and 8 bases from J, with 5 bases in between. Germline values: CDR1 DFQATT, CDR2 SNEGSKA (reference sequence). The CDR3 is 11 residues long. The CDR3 protein is CSARGKEKLFF. In nucleotides, the CDR3 is TGCAGTGCTAGAGGGAAGGAAAAACTGTTTTTT.

This clonotype was found many times. This rearrangement joins TRBV7-9 to TRBJ1-2; no firm D call. The germline gives CDR1 SEHNR, CDR2 FQNEAQ (reference sequence). V shed 2 bases and J shed 5 bases, with 9 bases lying between them. The CDR3 has 13 amino acids. CDR3 region: CASSLNLGYGYTF. The CDR3 DNA follows: TGTGCCAGCAGCTTAAATCTCGGGTATGGCTACACCTTC.

The V and J genes are TRBV6-5 and TRBJ1-5; 9 bases match TRBD1. V dropped 0 bases and J dropped 4; count of bases not matched to a gene: 4. The germline CDR1 and CDR2 sequences are MNHEY and SVGAGI. The CDR3 is 16 residues long. The CDR3 DNA reads TGTGCCAGCAGTTACTCGGCTGGGACAGGGAATCAGCCCCAGCATTTT. This codes for CASSYSAGTGNQPQHF.